This TCR beta chain was identified in a study of T cell responses to AZD1222 COVID-19 vaccine listed by TCRdb under 2021. With regard to the full study: TCR sequencing was performed for 230 to 250 trial participants, of whom around 200 were given two doses of AZD1222 and around 26 were given two doses of MenACWY control vaccine. Enrollment into the trials was organized by age into subgroups of 18-55, 56-69 and 70-plus years, and those subgroups contained about 150, 27 and 61 TCR-sequenced participants, respectively. What the work shows at the level of the full study, not this receptor alone: CD4 TCRs associated with the vaccine covered the entire spike protein, and the dominant responses were in regions 160-218 and 743-854. Conclusions about previously exposed vaccinees are limited, since just five to seven AZD1222 recipients were seropositive for SARS-CoV-2 at baseline. Most participants were white British and females outnumbered males, and the authors suggested that clonal diversity may have been underestimated. In the small 56-69-year group, the increase in depth fell short of significance, most likely because of low power. Reportedly, almost half of the unique spike-specific TCRs recognized epitopes lying outside the regions that are mutated in the B.1.351 and B.1.1.7 variants. After two AZD1222 doses, both the breadth and the depth of spike-specific TCRs were significantly higher than at day 0 and than in MenACWY recipients. Because no day 14 peak-response samples were available, repertoires were characterized only after the peak T cell response.

Concerning this clone itself: Its cognate antigen has yet to be identified. No quality values exist for individual bases; no much larger clone is one base distant.

The intended sense of this specimen's time point label: baseline before first vaccination. Explained via the paper, the treatment or condition label denotes: meningococcal conjugate vaccine given as trial control. Samples from vaccinated people were obtained from the UK trials COV001 and COV002, which included a single-blind randomized controlled phase 2/3 trial of AZD1222 (ChAdOx1 nCoV-19) in healthy adults. Trial participant PBMC samples were collected at day 0 and day 28 after the second dose for TCRbeta chain sequencing. The CDR3 regions of human TCRbeta chains were analyzed by immunosequencing. Processing in the source paper ran as follows. Repertoire TCRs were checked for matches against a reference library of SARS-CoV-2-specific TCRs that had been generated using the MIRA antigen-specificity platform. Breadth was defined as the fraction of unique TCRs that were SARS-CoV-2-associated. Depth was defined as the fraction of total T cells that were SARS-CoV-2-associated. Using the MIRA data, every spike-specific TCR was mapped to the spike region that the TCR reacted to and assigned to either a CD4 or a CD8 class. Log10-transformed breadth and depth values were compared by one-way ANOVA with Sidak's multiple comparisons tests. In its TCRdb copy, this immuneACCESS table keeps in-frame sequences only and misses some clones. Where compared with another copy, unresolved V genes explain less than half of these, and the others have no known cause. V, J and clone size derive from that table, while D and trimming were established from the DNA sequence. The sample table holds more than 140,000 clones, of which around 88% were seen once. The ten most abundant clones make up around 3.4% of the sample.

Spanning cysteine to phenylalanine, the CDR3 consists of 15 amino acids. CDR3 DNA only is kept here, 45 bases in frame from base 1. For this chain, trimming is 2 bases at the V end and 0 bases at the J end, and the number of junction bases without a gene match is 0. CDR1 and CDR2, looked up from the germline V gene, are SGHTA and FQGNSA. The rearranged chain carries TRBV7-2 and TRBJ2-3, with 9 bases in between that match TRBD2. The sequences come from peripheral blood, collected on day 0 of MenACWY control vaccination. The sequence was collected from an adult in good health. CDR3 protein: CASSLTSGSTDTQYF. In nucleotide form, the sequence is TGTGCCAGCAGCTTAACTAGCGGGAGCACAGATACGCAGTATTTT.